The 7 T cell receptor beta chains given below trace back to one sample, sequenced in a study of T cells after yellow fever vaccination. One entry per CDR3 protein, called by TCRdb with MiXCR from the 5' RACE reads. The sample records tens of thousands of distinct CDR3 sequences, 7.4% being singletons. Here the sequenced sample was CD8+ T cells sorted from PBMCs, taken roughly 14 days after the first yellow fever vaccination. The origin of the receptors is a young man who received the YFV17D yellow fever vaccine.

This clonotype was found many times. This sequence joins TRBV29-1 and TRBJ1-2, with a tentative D call TRBD1 (5 bases). The germline V and J ends were trimmed by 6 bases and 4 bases, with 15 bases remaining between them. The CDR3 totals 13 residues. Germline CDR1 SQVTM, CDR2 ANQGSEA. The chain's CDR3 is CSVGSTGIYGYTF. DNA for the CDR3: TGCAGCGTAGGGTCCACAGGAATCTATGGCTACACCTTC.

This clonotype was seen at least ten times. The chain is built from TRBV15 and TRBJ1-4; D is undetermined. The CDR3 contains 15 residues. Germline V gene sequence: CDR1 LNHNV, CDR2 YYDKDF (reference sequence). Deletions cut 3 bases from V and 0 bases from J, with 8 bases between. The CDR3 DNA is TGTGCCACCAGCAGTCCGAGGTCAACTAATGAAAAACTGTTTTTT. Residues: CATSSPRSTNEKLFF.

The J gene is TRBJ2-2, the V gene TRBV12-3 or TRBV12-4, with 8 bases lining up with TRBD2. The CDR3 totals 16 residues. Germline trimming cut 3 bases from V and 6 bases from J; bases unmatched to any gene: 9. CDR3 coding DNA: TGTGCCAGCAGTTTTCCGCGACTAGCGCGGGCCGGGGAGCTGTTTTTT. Encoded protein: CASSFPRLARAGELFF.

This clonotype was recorded at least ten times. The chain links TRBV15 to TRBJ2-2; tentatively, D is TRBD1 (6 bases). In germline, CDR1 is LNHNV, CDR2 YYDKDF (reference sequence). The length of the CDR3 is 16 residues. The ends were cut back, 3 bases at V and 4 bases at J, with 15 bases in the middle. CDR3 sequence (DNA): TGTGCCACCAGCAGGAAACAGGGTTCGGGCACCGGGGAGCTGTTTTTT. As protein: CATSRKQGSGTGELFF. Variable domain in full (rest from reference TRBV15 and TRBJ2-2): DAMVIQNPRYQVTQFGKPVTLSCSQTLNHNVMYWYQQKSSQAPKLLFHYYDKDFNNEADTPDNFQSRRPNTSFCFLDIRSPGLGDTAMYLCATSRKQGSGTGELFFGEGSRLTVL.

In its sample, this clonotype was seen many times. The rearrangement uses TRBV9 and TRBJ1-3; the match to TRBD1 covers 7 bases. Germline lookup yields CDR1 SGDLS and CDR2 YYNGEE. This CDR3 has 14 residues. J gave up 4 bases and V 4 bases, and 5 bases lay outside the gene matches. The CDR3 reads CASSRRGLGNTIYF. Here the CDR3 DNA reads TGTGCCAGCAGCCGAAGGGGGCTCGGAAACACCATATATTTT.

This clonotype came up many times. The V call is TRBV7-9, the J call TRBJ1-6; D remains ambiguous. Germline assignment: CDR1 SEHNR and CDR2 FQNEAQ (reference sequence). Trimming stripped 5 bases from V and 6 bases from J, with 20 bases between. CDR3 size: 17 residues. CDR3 DNA sequence: TGTGCCAGCAGCACAACCCGCGTGGGGTTGGGTAATTCACCCCTCCACTTT. Translating gives CASSTTRVGLGNSPLHF.

This clonotype was detected ten times or more. V usage is TRBV29-1 and J usage is TRBJ1-2; no clear D gene. Germline V gene sequence: CDR1 SQVTM, CDR2 ANQGSEA. This CDR3 has 15 amino acids. The V end was cut by 5 bases, the J end by 4 bases, with 20 bases between. The CDR3 reads CSVHSLDPTIYGYTF. The CDR3 bases are TGCAGCGTTCACTCCTTGGACCCAACTATCTATGGCTACACCTTC.